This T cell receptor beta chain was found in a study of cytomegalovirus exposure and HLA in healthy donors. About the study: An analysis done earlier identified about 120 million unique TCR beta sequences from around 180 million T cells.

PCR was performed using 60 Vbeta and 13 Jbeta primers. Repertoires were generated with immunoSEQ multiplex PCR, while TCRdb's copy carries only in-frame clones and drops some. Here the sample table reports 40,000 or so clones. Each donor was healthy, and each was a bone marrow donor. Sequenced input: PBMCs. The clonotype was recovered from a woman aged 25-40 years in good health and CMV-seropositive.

CDR3 amino acids: CASSDPGDGQPQHF. CDR3 DNA sequence: TGCGCCAGCAGTGATCCAGGGGATGGACAGCCCCAGCATTTT. The chain uses TRBV10-2 and TRBJ1-5, with a possible D match to TRBD1 (6 bases). Between the trimmed V and J ends, which lost 3 bases and 7 bases, there was a span of 13 bases. The germline gives CDR1 WSHSY, CDR2 SAAADI. The CDR3 loop spans 14 amino acids.